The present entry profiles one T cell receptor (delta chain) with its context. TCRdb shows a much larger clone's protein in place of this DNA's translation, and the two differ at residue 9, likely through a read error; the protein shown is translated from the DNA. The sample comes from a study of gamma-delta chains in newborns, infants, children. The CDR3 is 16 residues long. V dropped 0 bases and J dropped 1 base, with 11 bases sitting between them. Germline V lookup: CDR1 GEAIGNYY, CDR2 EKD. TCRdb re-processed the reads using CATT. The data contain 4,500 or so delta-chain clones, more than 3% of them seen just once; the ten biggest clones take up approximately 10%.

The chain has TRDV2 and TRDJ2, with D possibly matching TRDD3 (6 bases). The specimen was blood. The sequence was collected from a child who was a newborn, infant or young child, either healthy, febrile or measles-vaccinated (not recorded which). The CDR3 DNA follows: TGTGCCTGTGACACCGTGGGGGCCCTTTTGACAGCACAACTCTTCTTT. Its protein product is CACDTVGALLTAQLFF.